The clone carrying this TCR beta chain showed up just a few times. These data belong to a study of blood T cell repertoires in COVID-19. Across the whole study: Acute and convalescent COVID-19 specimens originated in the United States, Italy and Spain. The cDNA or gDNA used as material had been derived from T cells, B-cell-depleted T cells, or PBMCs.

Authors' processing steps: Scientists estimated how many nucleated cells there were by amplifying reference gene primers. Sequencing was performed with immunoSEQ multiplex PCR; in TCRdb, only in-frame clones are kept and a portion is missing. V and J calls and clone size are as listed in that table; D and trimming were resolved from the DNA. This table holds roughly 140,000 clones, 84% found once. The CDR3 is 16 residues long. Trimming removed 5 bases from V and 3 bases from J; junction bases left unmatched: 13. Germline CDR1 and CDR2: SEHNR and FQNEAQ (reference sequence). The rearrangement uses TRBV7-9 and TRBJ2-7; 7 bases match TRBD1. Sequencing was done on a sample of peripheral blood. The TCR was taken from a human donor in a cohort sampled during active COVID-19. CDR3 amino acids: CASSISTGTASYEQYF. DNA of the CDR3: TGTGCCAGCAGCATCTCAACCGGGACAGCCAGCTACGAGCAGTACTTC.